The sequence of this T cell receptor (beta chain) was determined in a study of T cells in localized non-small cell lung cancer. Trimming at V came to 2 bases and at J to 4 bases, leaving 4 bases not matched to a gene. This CDR3 is built from 14 residues. Germline V gene lookup returns CDR1 LNHNV and CDR2 YYDKDF (reference sequence). Sequenced by immunoSEQ multiplex PCR; TCRdb stores in-frame clones only, minus some. The table includes under 40,000 clones, about 85% detected once. Findings of the study overall: Since sequencing was restricted to only one region of the tumor, intratumor heterogeneity remains a possibility. Appearance in adjacent lung was seen for a median roughly 50 of the top 100 tumor clones. Higher adjacent-lung clonality was associated with shorter survival. Uninvolved neighboring lung showed the greatest T cell clonality, exceeding tumor.

A remark on this clone: Its specificity is unknown.

J is TRBJ2-7 and V is TRBV15; 8 nucleotides agree with TRBD2. The sequencing here drew on peripheral blood mononuclear cells, taken before any cancer treatment. The sequence came from a man aged 40 to 70 with stage III lung adenocarcinoma. CDR3 region: CATSRTRGGYEQYF. The DNA for the CDR3 is TGTGCCACCAGCAGAACCCGGGGGGGGTACGAGCAGTACTTC.